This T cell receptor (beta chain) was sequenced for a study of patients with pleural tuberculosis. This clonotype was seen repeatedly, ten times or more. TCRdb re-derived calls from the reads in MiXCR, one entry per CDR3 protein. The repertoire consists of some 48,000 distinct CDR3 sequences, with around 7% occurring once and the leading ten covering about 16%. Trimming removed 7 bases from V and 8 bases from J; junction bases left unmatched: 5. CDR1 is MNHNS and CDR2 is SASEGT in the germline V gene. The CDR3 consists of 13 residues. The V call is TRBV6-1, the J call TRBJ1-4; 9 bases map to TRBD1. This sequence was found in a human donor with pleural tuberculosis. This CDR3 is CASTDRGGEKLFF. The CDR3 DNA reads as TGTGCCAGCACGGACAGGGGTGGCGAAAAACTGTTTTTT.